This T cell receptor (beta chain) was found in a study of blood T cell repertoires in COVID-19. At the level of the study: From the United States, Italy and Spain came samples of acute and convalescent COVID-19. PBMCs, B-cell-depleted T cells, or T cells provided the cDNA or gDNA that made up the material.

Authors' processing steps: Researchers report that nucleated cell counts were estimated from reference gene primer amplification. Here immunoSEQ multiplex PCR was the method, and the copy in TCRdb shows in-frame clones only, minus some. V and J calls and clone size are as listed in that table; D and trimming were resolved from the DNA. The table records about 72,000 clones, approximately 90% of them present only once. Per the germline V gene, CDR1 is SEHNR and CDR2 is FQNEAQ (reference sequence). This CDR3 spans 12 amino acids. Trimming pared 4 bases from V and 6 bases from J, leaving 10 bases between.

V and J are TRBV7-9 and TRBJ2-7; D is unresolved. This receptor was obtained from a man aged 70 or older with active or convalescent COVID-19. The material sequenced was peripheral blood. CDR3 sequence: CASSSDTFEQYF. The CDR3 DNA is TGTGCCAGCAGCTCAGACACCTTCGAGCAGTACTTC. The full variable domain, in which reference TRBV7-9 and TRBJ2-7 provide the parts outside the CDR3, is DTGVSQNPRHKITKRGQNVTFRCDPISEHNRLYWYRQTLGQGPEFLTYFQNEAQLEKSRLLSDRFSAERPKGSFSTLEIQRTEQGDSAMYLCASSSDTFEQYFGPGTRLTVT.